Listed below are T cell receptor beta chains from one sample, sequenced in a study of T cells in Graves' hyperthyroidism and ophthalmopathy. MiXCR was run by TCRdb on the multiplex PCR reads, yielding one entry per CDR3 protein. The sample contains hundreds of thousands of distinct CDR3 sequences, 13% to 15% of which appear only once. Sample: blood. The origin of the receptors is a woman aged 45-59 years with Graves' ophthalmopathy. The CDR3 runs from the conserved cysteine through the conserved F or W. The D gene is left open where the match is weak. Clone size, where shown, is once, few, many, or a class for clones that have expanded.

CASSWWGNTEAFF	TGTGCCAGCAGTTGGTGGGGGAACACTGAAGCTTTCTTT	TRBV6-1	TRBJ1-1	.	many
CASSPKKTSSNSYEQYF	TGTGCCAGCAGTCCGAAAAAGACTAGCTCCAACTCCTACGAGCAGTACTTC	TRBV6-2/TRBV6-3	TRBJ2-7	TRBD2	many
CASSQLAGALNEQFF	TGTGCCAGCAGCCAACTAGCGGGAGCTCTCAATGAGCAGTTCTTC	TRBV4-2	TRBJ2-1	TRBD2	.
CASAGVQDTQYF	TGTGCCAGCGCGGGAGTACAAGATACGCAGTATTTT	TRBV6-2/TRBV6-3	TRBJ2-3	TRBD2	.
CASSYRSGNNQPQHF	TGTGCCAGCAGCTACAGGTCAGGGAACAATCAGCCCCAGCATTTT	TRBV6-2/TRBV6-3	TRBJ1-5	.	many
CASSHIASPYEQYF	TGTGCCAGTAGCCATATAGCGTCCCCCTACGAGCAGTACTTC	TRBV19	TRBJ2-7	.	few
CASTGTDPKKSTDTQYF	TGTGCCAGCACTGGGACGGACCCCAAGAAAAGCACAGATACGCAGTATTTT	TRBV12-3/TRBV12-4	TRBJ2-3	.	many
CASSPTTHEETQYF	TGCGCCAGCAGCCCAACCACTCACGAAGAGACCCAGTACTTC	TRBV4-3	TRBJ2-5	.	.
CASSLKAAGTEAFF	TGTGCCAGCAGCCTCAAAGCGGCAGGCACTGAAGCTTTCTTT	TRBV3-1	TRBJ1-1	.	many
CAWTQGARETQYF	TGTGCCTGGACTCAGGGGGCGAGGGAGACCCAGTACTTC	TRBV30	TRBJ2-5	TRBD1	many
CASGTSGMSYEQYF	TGTGCCAGCGGGACTAGCGGGATGTCCTACGAGCAGTACTTC	TRBV2	TRBJ2-7	TRBD2	many
CSATSYLSGREETQYF	TGCAGTGCTACATCCTATTTATCCGGGAGGGAAGAGACCCAGTACTTC	TRBV20-1	TRBJ2-5	TRBD2	many
CSVEAGGTYEQYF	TGCAGCGTTGAGGCGGGAGGAACCTACGAGCAGTACTTC	TRBV29-1	TRBJ2-7	TRBD2	many
CASRDARASKNIQYF	TGTGCCAGCAGGGATGCCCGAGCTTCCAAAAACATTCAGTACTTC	TRBV2	TRBJ2-4	.	many
CASSSNPVQLSNVLTF	TGTGCCAGCAGCTCAAACCCGGTCCAGCTTTCCAACGTCCTGACTTTC	TRBV7-3	TRBJ2-6	.	few
CSVTEVGSGNTEVFF	.	TRBV29-1	TRBJ1-1	.	.
CASSQVTGGPSSYNEQFF	TGTGCCAGCAGCCAAGTAACGGGAGGGCCGAGCTCCTACAATGAGCAGTTCTTC	TRBV3-1	TRBJ2-1	TRBD2	many
CASSPIQGIPYEQYF	TGTGCCAGCAGTCCTATACAGGGGATCCCTTACGAGCAGTACTTC	TRBV2	TRBJ2-7	TRBD1	many
CASGGSGRWTQYF	TGTGCCAGTGGGGGTAGCGGGAGGTGGACCCAGTACTTC	TRBV28	TRBJ2-5	TRBD2	.
CASRAGGTEAFF	TGTGCCAGCAGAGCCGGGGGTACTGAAGCTTTCTTT	TRBV28	TRBJ1-1	.	many
CASSLVDVRSYNSPLHF	TGTGCCAGCAGCTTAGTCGACGTTCGCTCCTATAATTCACCCCTCCACTTT	TRBV7-2	TRBJ1-6	.	once
CATSDVQGDSRQPQHF	TGTGCCACCAGTGATGTACAGGGCGATTCTCGTCAGCCCCAGCATTTT	TRBV24-1	TRBJ1-5	.	few
CASKVQGDEQYF	TGTGCCAGTAAGGTTCAGGGGGACGAGCAGTACTTC	TRBV28	TRBJ2-7	TRBD1	few
CASSLVERTGELFF	TGTGCCAGCAGCTTAGTTGAGCGAACCGGGGAGCTGTTTTTT	TRBV7-6	TRBJ2-2	.	few
CASSQRIDFVLFF	TGTGCCAGCAGCCAACGAATAGACTTCGTTCTGTTCTTC	TRBV3-1	TRBJ2-1	.	.
CASRRNRSGGYNEQFF	TGCGCCAGCAGACGGAACAGGTCCGGGGGCTACAATGAGCAGTTCTTC	TRBV5-1	TRBJ2-1	.	few
CSARDRGRGGQPQHF	TGCAGTGCTAGAGATCGGGGCAGGGGGGGTCAGCCCCAGCATTTT	TRBV20-1	TRBJ1-5	TRBD1	few
CASSYTGHSYGYTF	TGTGCCAGCAGTTACACGGGACACTCCTATGGCTACACCTTC	TRBV6-5	TRBJ1-2	.	.
CASSEAPLGETQYF	TGTGCCAGCAGCGAGGCCCCGCTCGGAGAGACCCAGTACTTC	TRBV6-1	TRBJ2-5	.	many
CASSGLGSSGNTIYF	TGTGCCAGCAGTGGGTTAGGGAGCTCTGGAAACACCATATATTTT	TRBV28	TRBJ1-3	.	many
CASSPGTGLSYTEAFF	TGTGCCAGCTCACCAGGGACAGGGTTATCCTACACTGAAGCTTTCTTT	TRBV18	TRBJ1-1	TRBD1	many
CASIRGGGEQFF	TGTGCCAGCATTAGGGGAGGTGGTGAGCAGTTCTTC	TRBV28	TRBJ2-1	.	many
CASSVGRQGSTDTQYF	TGTGCCAGCAGCGTAGGACGACAGGGAAGCACAGATACGCAGTATTTT	TRBV9	TRBJ2-3	TRBD1	.
CAGGEGPEAFF	TGTGCGGGGGGCGAAGGGCCTGAAGCTTTCTTT	TRBV29-1	TRBJ1-1	.	many
CASSPTGLAGVRADTQYF	TGTGCCAGCAGTCCCACGGGACTAGCGGGAGTGAGGGCAGATACGCAGTATTTT	TRBV28	TRBJ2-3	TRBD2	.
CASSYGQNEQFF	TGTGCCAGCAGTTACGGGCAGAACGAGCAGTTCTTC	TRBV6-6	TRBJ2-1	.	many
CASSLLGGEYTEAFF	TGTGCCAGCAGCTTATTGGGGGGAGAGTACACTGAAGCTTTCTTT	TRBV7-2	TRBJ1-1	.	many
CASSRDSGNTIYF	TGTGCCAGCTCACGGGACTCTGGAAACACCATATATTTT	TRBV18	TRBJ1-3	.	.
CSARFGGNQPQHF	TGCAGTGCTAGATTCGGGGGCAATCAGCCCCAGCATTTT	TRBV20-1	TRBJ1-5	.	.
CASSLDSYGYTF	TGTGCCAGCAGCTTGGACAGCTATGGCTACACCTTC	TRBV12-3/TRBV12-4	TRBJ1-2	.	many
CASSPKGLQGPYGYTF	TGTGCCAGCAGTCCGAAGGGGTTACAGGGACCCTATGGCTACACCTTC	TRBV28	TRBJ1-2	.	many
CASSLTGTETQYF	TGTGCCAGCAGCCTGACAGGAACAGAGACCCAGTACTTC	TRBV7-9	TRBJ2-5	.	many
CASSLSGTGIGYTF	TGTGCCAGCAGCCTCTCCGGGACAGGGATCGGCTACACCTTC	TRBV12-3/TRBV12-4	TRBJ1-2	TRBD1	.
CASSLASTDRAEAFF	TGCGCCAGCAGCTTGGCCTCGACGGATCGGGCTGAAGCTTTCTTT	TRBV5-1	TRBJ1-1	.	.
CASSLRVRGQGAWNQPQHF	TGTGCCAGCAGTTTAAGAGTCCGGGGACAGGGGGCATGGAATCAGCCCCAGCATTTT	TRBV28	TRBJ1-5	TRBD1	many
CASSLGGIQETQYF	TGTGCCAGCAGTTTAGGAGGGATCCAAGAGACCCAGTACTTC	TRBV28	TRBJ2-5	.	many